Below are 11 T cell receptor beta chains sequenced from a single sample in a study of beta chain features in type 1 diabetes. Investigators reverse transcribed all isolated RNA, so they sequenced expressed TCRB transcripts. Assay: immunoSEQ multiplex PCR; the TCRdb copy retains only in-frame clones and omits some. The repertoire consists of under 250,000 clones, with 13% to 15% occurring once and the leading ten covering around 0.025%. Sequenced: naive CD4+ T cells from blood. Receptors originate from a woman between 40 and 50 years old in good health.

The rearrangement uses TRBV6-6 and TRBJ2-7; D remains ambiguous. The CDR3 length is 13 residues. CDR1 MNHNY and CDR2 SVGAGI come from the germline V gene (reference sequence). V was cut by 6 bases and J by 6 bases, with 15 bases left in between. The CDR3 spells CASSPFGRVEQYF. As DNA, the CDR3 is TGTGCCAGCAGCCCATTCGGCCGGGTCGAGCAGTACTTC.

This clone showed up just a few times. This chain joins TRBV2 and TRBJ1-5; weak D call: TRBD1 (6 bases). In germline, CDR1 is SNHLY, CDR2 FYNNEI. This CDR3 has 15 residues. V was pared by 7 bases and J by 2 bases, with 15 bases between. CDR3 in amino acids: CASTPGQLGNQPQHF. The CDR3 DNA follows: TGTGCCAGCACCCCCGGACAGCTGGGCAATCAGCCCCAGCATTTT.

This clone was counted a few times. This sequence joins TRBV6-1 and TRBJ1-1; 9 nucleotides align to TRBD1. The V segment lost 6 bases and the J segment 4 bases; nucleotides outside the gene matches: 3. Germline V lookup: CDR1 MNHNS, CDR2 SASEGT. This CDR3 is 13 amino acids long. CDR3 sequence: CASSGQGLTEAFF. Written as DNA, the CDR3 is TGTGCCAGCAGCGGACAGGGGCTCACTGAAGCTTTCTTT.

This clone was seen more than once but under ten times. The chain employs TRBV9 and TRBJ2-3; D might be TRBD1 (6 bases). Trimming left V 4 bases short and J 11 bases short, with 20 bases between. CDR3 length: 14 residues. From germline, CDR1 is SGDLS and CDR2 YYNGEE. CDR3 in amino acids: CASSPPGWRGGQYF. CDR3 DNA sequence: TGTGCCAGCAGCCCCCCTGGTTGGAGAGGGGGGCAGTATTTT.

The chain recombines TRBV6-1 with TRBJ2-5; D not certain. This CDR3 contains 14 residues. Germline CDR1 is MNHNS and CDR2 is SASEGT. The ends were cut back, 1 base at V and 5 bases at J, with 11 bases in the middle. The CDR3 reads CASSEEVQLETQYF. CDR3 bases: TGTGCCAGCAGTGAAGAAGTCCAACTGGAGACCCAGTACTTC.

In its sample, this clone was seen many times. The V and J genes are TRBV9 and TRBJ2-5; TRBD1 matches 10 bases. Germline V lookup: CDR1 SGDLS, CDR2 YYNGEE. This CDR3 has 14 residues. V was clipped by 4 bases and J by 4 bases; unmatched bases: 4. The CDR3 sequence is CASSSRTGGETQYF. The CDR3 DNA is TGTGCCAGCAGCTCTAGGACAGGGGGAGAGACCCAGTACTTC.

This clone was seen only a few times. J is TRBJ2-7 and V is TRBV9; 16 bases are a match to TRBD2. Germline loops: CDR1 SGDLS, CDR2 YYNGEE. The junction had 3 bases not matched to a gene; V was cut back by 4 bases and J by 2 bases. The CDR3 runs 16 residues. CDR3 protein: CASSLGTSGGAYEQYF. The CDR3 region has the DNA TGTGCCAGCAGCCTCGGGACTAGCGGGGGGGCCTACGAGCAGTACTTC.

This clone has more than one count but fewer than ten. The CDR3 DNA follows: TGTGCCAGCAGCTCTCCAGGACAGGGAACTAGGGGCACAGATACGCAGTATTTT. This encodes CASSSPGQGTRGTDTQYF. This chain connects TRBV7-9 to TRBJ2-3; 8 nucleotides align to TRBD1. The CDR3 contains 18 residues. Germline-derived CDR1 and CDR2 are SEHNR and FQNEAQ (reference sequence). V was pared by 4 bases and J by 1 base, with 13 bases of the junction left unmatched. Combining the CDR3 with reference TRBV7-9 and TRBJ2-3 gives the whole variable domain DTGVSQNPRHKITKRGQNVTFRCDPISEHNRLYWYRQTLGQGPEFLTYFQNEAQLEKSRLLSDRFSAERPKGSFSTLEIQRTEQGDSAMYLCASSSPGQGTRGTDTQYFGPGTRLTVL.

There are a few counts of this clone. This chain connects TRBV5-4 to TRBJ2-5; D might be TRBD1 (6 bases). Trimming shortened V by 4 bases and J by 5 bases, and 12 bases separated the two germline ends. The CDR3 runs 13 residues. Germline CDR1 SGHNT, CDR2 YYREEE (reference sequence). The CDR3 reads CASSVTGLETQYF. The CDR3 nucleotides are TGTGCCAGCAGCGTAACAGGGCTGGAGACCCAGTACTTC.

The chain carries TRBV11-3 and TRBJ2-7, with 10 positions matching TRBD1. CDR1 and CDR2 from the germline V gene are SGHNT and YENEEA. V trimming: 5 bases; J trimming: 2 bases; junction bases outside the gene matches: 3. The CDR3 runs to 14 residues. CDR3 nucleotide sequence: TGTGCCAGCAGCCCAGGGACAGGGGCCTACGAGCAGTACTTC. Protein sequence: CASSPGTGAYEQYF.

This clone showed up just a few times. The chain uses TRBV7-8 and TRBJ1-1; 7 bases line up with TRBD1. J was trimmed by 8 bases and V by 4 bases; bases with no gene match: 4. The CDR3 extends over 12 amino acids. Germline V gene sequence: CDR1 SGHVS, CDR2 FQNEAQ. Here the CDR3 reads CASSSATGEAFF. CDR3 nucleotide sequence: TGTGCCAGCAGCTCTGCGACAGGGGAAGCTTTCTTT.